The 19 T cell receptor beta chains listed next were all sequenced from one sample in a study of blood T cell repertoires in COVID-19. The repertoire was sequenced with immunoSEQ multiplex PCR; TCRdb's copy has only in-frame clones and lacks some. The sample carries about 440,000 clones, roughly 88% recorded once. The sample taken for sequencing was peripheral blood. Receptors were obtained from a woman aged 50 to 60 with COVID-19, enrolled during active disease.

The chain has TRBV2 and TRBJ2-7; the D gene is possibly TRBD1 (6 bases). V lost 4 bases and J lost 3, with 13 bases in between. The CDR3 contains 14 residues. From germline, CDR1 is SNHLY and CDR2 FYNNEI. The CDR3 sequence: CASSGRGRGYEQYF. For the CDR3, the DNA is TGTGCCAGCAGTGGAAGAGGCAGGGGCTACGAGCAGTACTTC.

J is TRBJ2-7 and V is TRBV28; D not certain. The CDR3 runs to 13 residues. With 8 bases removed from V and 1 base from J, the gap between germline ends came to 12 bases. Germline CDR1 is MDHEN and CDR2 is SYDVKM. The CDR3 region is CASRTVSSYEQYF. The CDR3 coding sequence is TGTGCCAGCCGTACCGTGAGTTCCTACGAGCAGTACTTC.

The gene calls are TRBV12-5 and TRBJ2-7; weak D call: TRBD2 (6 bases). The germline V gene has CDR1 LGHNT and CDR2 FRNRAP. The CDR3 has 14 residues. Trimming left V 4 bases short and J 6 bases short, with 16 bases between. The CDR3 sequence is CASGSSDYRIEQYF. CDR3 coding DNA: TGTGCTAGTGGTTCCTCGGACTACCGAATCGAGCAGTACTTC.

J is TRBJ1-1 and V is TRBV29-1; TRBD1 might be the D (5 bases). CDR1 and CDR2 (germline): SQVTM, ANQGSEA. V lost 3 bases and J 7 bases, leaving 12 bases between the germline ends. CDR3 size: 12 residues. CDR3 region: CSVDWTLGEAFF. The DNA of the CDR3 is TGCAGCGTTGACTGGACACTGGGTGAAGCTTTCTTT.

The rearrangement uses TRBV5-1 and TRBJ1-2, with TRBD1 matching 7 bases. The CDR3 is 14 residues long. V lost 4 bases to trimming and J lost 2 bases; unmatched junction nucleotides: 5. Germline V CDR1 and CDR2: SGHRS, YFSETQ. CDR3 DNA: TGCGCCAGCAGCCCGCTACAGGGGAACTATGGCTACACCTTC. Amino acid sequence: CASSPLQGNYGYTF.

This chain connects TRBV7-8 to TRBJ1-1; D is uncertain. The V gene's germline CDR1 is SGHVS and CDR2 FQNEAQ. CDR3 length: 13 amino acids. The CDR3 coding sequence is TGTGTCTCGAGACTTACGGGGAACACTGAAGCTTTCTTT. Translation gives CVSRLTGNTEAFF.

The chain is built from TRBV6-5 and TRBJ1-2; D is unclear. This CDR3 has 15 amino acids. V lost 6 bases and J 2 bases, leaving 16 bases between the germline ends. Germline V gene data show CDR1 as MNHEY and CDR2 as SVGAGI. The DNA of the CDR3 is TGTGCCAGCAGGAAGGCGGCCAGCTTCAACTATGGCTACACCTTC. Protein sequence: CASRKAASFNYGYTF.

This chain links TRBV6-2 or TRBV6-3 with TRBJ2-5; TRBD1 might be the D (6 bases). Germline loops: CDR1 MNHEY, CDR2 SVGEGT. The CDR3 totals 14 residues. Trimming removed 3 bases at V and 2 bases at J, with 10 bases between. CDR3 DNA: TGTGCCAGCAGTTATAGGGGGAGTCAAGAGACCCAGTACTTC. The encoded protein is CASSYRGSQETQYF.

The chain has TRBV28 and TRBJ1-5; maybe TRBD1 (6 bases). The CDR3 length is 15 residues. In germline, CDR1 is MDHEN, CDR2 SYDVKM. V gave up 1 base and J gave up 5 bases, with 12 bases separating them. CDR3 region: CASSLSPGGHQPQHF. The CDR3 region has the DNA TGTGCCAGCAGTTTATCCCCGGGGGGGCATCAGCCCCAGCATTTT.

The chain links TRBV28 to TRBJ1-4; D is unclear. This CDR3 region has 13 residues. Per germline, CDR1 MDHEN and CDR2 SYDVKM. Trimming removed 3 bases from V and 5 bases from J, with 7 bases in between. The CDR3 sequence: CASSLNRNEKLFF. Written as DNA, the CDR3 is TGTGCCAGCAGTTTGAACAGAAATGAAAAACTGTTTTTT.

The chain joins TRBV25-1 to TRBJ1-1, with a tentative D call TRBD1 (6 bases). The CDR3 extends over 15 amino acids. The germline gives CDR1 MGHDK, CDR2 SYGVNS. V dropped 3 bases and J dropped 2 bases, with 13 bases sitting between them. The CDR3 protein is CASSERTAFNTEAFF. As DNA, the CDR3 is TGTGCCAGCAGTGAGAGGACAGCGTTCAACACTGAAGCTTTCTTT. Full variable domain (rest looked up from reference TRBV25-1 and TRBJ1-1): EADIYQTPRYLVIGTGKKITLECSQTMGHDKMYWYQQDPGMELHLIHYSYGVNSTEKGDLSSESTVSRIRTEHFPLTLESARPSHTSQYLCASSERTAFNTEAFFGQGTRLTVV.

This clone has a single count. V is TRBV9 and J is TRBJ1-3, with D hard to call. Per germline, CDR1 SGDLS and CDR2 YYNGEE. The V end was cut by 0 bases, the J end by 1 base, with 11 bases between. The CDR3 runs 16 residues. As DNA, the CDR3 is TGTGCCAGCAGCGTAGGGCTGGGCAGGTCTGGAAACACCATATATTTT. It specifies CASSVGLGRSGNTIYF.

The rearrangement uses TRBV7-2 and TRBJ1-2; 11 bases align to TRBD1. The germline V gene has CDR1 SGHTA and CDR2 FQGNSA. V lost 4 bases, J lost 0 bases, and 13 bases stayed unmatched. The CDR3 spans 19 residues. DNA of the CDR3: TGTGCCAGCAGCTCATCGACCGGGACAGGGGGGTTTACTAACTATGGCTACACCTTC. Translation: CASSSSTGTGGFTNYGYTF.

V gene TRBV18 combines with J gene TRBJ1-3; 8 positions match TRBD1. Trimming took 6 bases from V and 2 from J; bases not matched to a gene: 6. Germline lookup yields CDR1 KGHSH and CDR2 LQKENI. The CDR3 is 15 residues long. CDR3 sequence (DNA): TGTGCCAGCTCTACGACAGGGGAGGCTGGAAACACCATATATTTT. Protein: CASSTTGEAGNTIYF.

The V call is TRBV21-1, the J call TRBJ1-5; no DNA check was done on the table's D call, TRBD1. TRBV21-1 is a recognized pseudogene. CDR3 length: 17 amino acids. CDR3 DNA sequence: TGTGCCAGCAGCAAACCGGGACAGGGAAGGTGCAATCAGCCCCAGCATTTT. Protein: CASSKPGQGRCNQPQHF.

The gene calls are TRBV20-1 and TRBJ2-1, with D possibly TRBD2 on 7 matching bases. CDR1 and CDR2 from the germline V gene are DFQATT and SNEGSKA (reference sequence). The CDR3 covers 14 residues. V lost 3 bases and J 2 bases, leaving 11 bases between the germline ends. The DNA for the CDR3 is TGCAGTGCTAGTCGGGGGGCCCCCTACAATGAGCAGTTCTTC. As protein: CSASRGAPYNEQFF.

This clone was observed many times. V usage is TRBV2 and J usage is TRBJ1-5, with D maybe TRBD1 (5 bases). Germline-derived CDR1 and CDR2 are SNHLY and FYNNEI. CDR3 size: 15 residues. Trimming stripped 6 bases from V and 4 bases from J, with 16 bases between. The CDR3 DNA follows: TGTGCCAGCAGGCAAGGGGTCGTTCCTAATCAGCCCCAGCATTTT. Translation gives CASRQGVVPNQPQHF.

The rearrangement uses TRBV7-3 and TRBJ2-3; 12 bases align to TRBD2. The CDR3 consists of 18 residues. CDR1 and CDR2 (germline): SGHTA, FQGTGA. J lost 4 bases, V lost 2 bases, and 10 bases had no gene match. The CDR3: CASSLVASGGASADTQYF. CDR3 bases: TGTGCCAGCAGCTTAGTGGCTAGCGGGGGGGCGTCCGCAGATACGCAGTATTTT.

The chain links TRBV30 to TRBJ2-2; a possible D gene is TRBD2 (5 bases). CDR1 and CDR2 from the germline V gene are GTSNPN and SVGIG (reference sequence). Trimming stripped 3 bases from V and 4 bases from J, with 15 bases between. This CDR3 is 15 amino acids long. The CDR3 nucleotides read TGTGCCTGGAGCCAAACCGGGGTAGCCACCGGGGAGCTGTTTTTT. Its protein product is CAWSQTGVATGELFF.